This T cell receptor (beta chain) appears in the sequencing data of a study of cytomegalovirus exposure and HLA in healthy donors. Whole-study findings and limits: Beyond CMV serostatus, there was no information to go on about immune exposure. Association with HLA alleles at 0.05 false discovery rate was found for about 17,000 TCR beta sequences in a later analysis.

From germline, CDR1 is KGHSH and CDR2 LQKENI. The CDR3 has 13 residues. Trimming cost V 5 bases and J 3 bases, with 10 bases left between them. Comments on this clone: Its antigen is unidentified.

Primers included in the PCR were 60 Vbeta and 13 Jbeta primers. How the authors handled the data: Approximately 11 million of the roughly 80 million unique TCR beta chains counted in a later analysis were shared. Method: immunoSEQ multiplex PCR; TCRdb's copy keeps in-frame clones and lacks some. V, J and clone size are taken as reported in that table, and D and trimming were inferred from the DNA itself. The sample comprises about 200,000 clones, 60% to 85% of which are singletons, and roughly a sixth rests with the top ten. Input material: PBMCs. This receptor was identified in a middle-aged man in good health and CMV-seronegative. This chain links TRBV18 with TRBJ1-1; the D is unclear. CDR3 bases: TGTGCCAGCTCAAAAGGAACAGACACTGAAGCTTTCTTT. It translates to CASSKGTDTEAFF.